This paragraph reports one T cell receptor beta chain. Its antigen is not known. The protocol was immunoSEQ multiplex PCR, while the TCRdb copy is restricted to in-frame clones and leaves out a portion. The table shows roughly 120,000 clones, with under 90% occurring only once. Trimming took 8 bases from V and 10 from J, leaving 21 bases between them. The CDR3 spans 15 residues. The germline V gene has CDR1 SGHTA and CDR2 FQGNSA. This sample was taken from a study of a mutant IDH1 vaccine in newly diagnosed glioma. Overall study: Following radiotherapy alone, or alongside temozolomide cycles, vaccination was started after an interval of 4-6 weeks. Earlier therapy was either radiotherapy, temozolomide, or both, and most got both. Findings of the study overall: In just under 95% of patients, immune responses induced by the vaccine occurred.

Described time point: week 11, during vaccination. A single vaccine dose contained 300 ug of mutant IDH1 20-mer peptide, and topical imiquimod was used with it. This chain uses TRBV7-2 with TRBJ1-6, with a weak D call TRBD1 (5 bases). The clonotype originates from a woman aged 50 to 60 with glioma. Sample: PBMCs, taken from a glioma patient whose treatment included an IDH1 peptide vaccine. The CDR3 DNA sequence: TGTGCCAGCTCCTCTCCCTCCGGAGAGGGGTCACCCCTCCACTTT. Translation gives CASSSPSGEGSPLHF.